The 27 T cell receptor beta chains below come from one sample, sequenced in a study of shared clonotypes between healthy human individuals. TCRdb's copy holds only in-frame clones and misses some; the assay was immunoSEQ multiplex PCR. The data contain around 980,000 clones, approximately 80% of them seen just once; the ten biggest clones take up 0.5% to 0.65%. The material sequenced was memory CD4+ T cells from PBMCs. Subset noted: CD45RA-negative fraction. The receptor source for this set is a man aged 18 to 29 in good health. Some clones in this sample may be carry-over from other donors' samples.

The chain has TRBV7-2 and TRBJ1-1; 7 bases align to TRBD1. CDR3 length: 12 amino acids. Germline V gene data show CDR1 as SGHTA and CDR2 as FQGNSA. V was clipped by 2 bases and J by 11 bases; unmatched bases: 5. The CDR3 bases are TGTGCCAGCAGCTTAAGACAGGGATTCGCTTTCTTT. It translates to CASSLRQGFAFF.

The chain joins TRBV9 to TRBJ2-4, with D unclear. The CDR3 is 15 residues long. Between the trimmed V and J ends, which lost 0 bases and 0 bases, there was a span of 7 bases. Looked up from germline, CDR1 is SGDLS and CDR2 is YYNGEE. DNA for the CDR3: TGTGCCAGCAGCGTAGGGGGTACAGCCAAAAACATTCAGTACTTC. This translates into CASSVGGTAKNIQYF.

The J gene is TRBJ2-1, the V gene TRBV7-8; D is undetermined. The CDR3 loop spans 16 amino acids. V dropped 4 bases and J dropped 7 bases, with 20 bases sitting between them. The germline V gene has CDR1 SGHVS and CDR2 FQNEAQ. CDR3 nucleotide sequence: TGTGCCAGCAGCTCCTCCCCGGGCCAACGGTGGAATGAGCAGTTCTTC. Amino acids: CASSSSPGQRWNEQFF. The whole variable domain, filled in from reference TRBV7-8 and TRBJ2-1, reads GAGVSQSPRYKVAKRGQDVALRCDPISGHVSLFWYQQALGQGPEFLTYFQNEAQLDKSGLPSDRFFAERPEGSVSTLKIQRTQQEDSAVYLCASSSSPGQRWNEQFFGPGTRLTVL.

The rearrangement links TRBV19 to TRBJ2-2; no definite D call. Germline assignment: CDR1 LNHDA and CDR2 SQIVND (reference sequence). The CDR3 is 14 residues long. Deletions cut 3 bases from V and 2 bases from J, with 7 bases between. The CDR3 here is CASSISRNTGELFF. CDR3 coding DNA: TGTGCCAGTAGTATTAGTAGAAACACCGGGGAGCTGTTTTTT.

This chain connects TRBV4-3 to TRBJ2-1; the match to TRBD2 covers 8 bases. V lost 1 base and J lost 8; bases outside the gene matches: 7. This CDR3 is built from 15 residues. CDR1 and CDR2 from the germline V gene are LGHNA and YSLEER. CDR3 amino acids: CASSQVTSAGDEQFF. The CDR3 DNA follows: TGCGCCAGCAGCCAAGTGACTAGCGCGGGGGATGAGCAGTTCTTC.

The V and J genes are TRBV5-8 and TRBJ1-1; the D is unclear. V lost 5 bases and J lost 4, with 12 bases in between. The V gene's germline CDR1 is SGHTS and CDR2 YDEGEE. This CDR3 contains 13 residues. As DNA, the CDR3 is TGTGCCAGCAGGGAACGGGCTGGCACTGAAGCTTTCTTT. Its translation: CASRERAGTEAFF.

The chain carries TRBV30 and TRBJ1-3; D is undetermined. The ends were cut back, 4 bases at V and 0 bases at J, with 13 bases in the middle. The CDR3 covers 15 residues. Germline CDR1 GTSNPN, CDR2 SVGIG (reference sequence). The CDR3 DNA reads TGTGCCTGGACTCAAATACCGAGCTCTGGAAACACCATATATTTT. The encoded protein is CAWTQIPSSGNTIYF.

The chain combines TRBV18 with TRBJ2-7, with D maybe TRBD1 (5 bases). This CDR3 region has 14 residues. CDR1 and CDR2 from the germline V gene are KGHSH and LQKENI. V gave up 3 bases and J gave up 5 bases, with 14 bases separating them. CDR3 sequence reads: CASSPGQIGNEQYF. The CDR3 DNA follows: TGTGCCAGCTCACCTGGACAAATTGGGAACGAGCAGTACTTC.

The gene calls are TRBV6-1 and TRBJ2-5, with 7 nucleotides matching TRBD2. The V and J ends lost 4 bases and 4 bases, in that order; junction bases with no gene match: 0. This CDR3 region has 12 residues. In germline, CDR1 is MNHNS, CDR2 SASEGT. This CDR3 reads CASSGGRETQYF. Written as DNA, the CDR3 is TGTGCCAGCAGTGGCGGGAGAGAGACCCAGTACTTC.

J is TRBJ2-1 and V is TRBV30; 11 bases fit TRBD2. The germline gives CDR1 GTSNPN, CDR2 SVGIG (reference sequence). This CDR3 region has 15 residues. The V and J ends lost 3 bases and 3 bases, in that order; junction bases with no gene match: 4. This CDR3 is CAWRAGTSGYNEQFF. The CDR3 coding sequence is TGTGCCTGGAGAGCCGGGACTAGCGGCTACAATGAGCAGTTCTTC.

The chain uses TRBV5-1 and TRBJ2-7; 7 bases align to TRBD1. Germline CDR1 SGHRS, CDR2 YFSETQ. The CDR3 sequence is 14 residues long. After removal of 4 bases from V and 2 bases from J, the junction contained 6 bases not matched to a gene. CDR3 sequence: CASSIGQETYEQYF. The DNA for the CDR3 is TGCGCCAGCAGCATCGGACAGGAGACCTACGAGCAGTACTTC. The entire variable domain, with the rest obtained from reference TRBV5-1 and TRBJ2-7, is as follows: KAGVTQTPRYLIKTRGQQVTLSCSPISGHRSVSWYQQTPGQGLQFLFEYFSETQRNKGNFPGRFSGRQFSNSRSEMNVSTLELGDSALYLCASSIGQETYEQYFGPGTRLTVT.

The chain combines TRBV28 with TRBJ1-2; 9 bases fit TRBD1. J was trimmed by 4 bases and V by 4 bases; bases with no gene match: 7. Germline V CDR1 and CDR2: MDHEN, SYDVKM. This CDR3 has 15 residues. This chain's CDR3 is CASSSRQGVAYGYTF. CDR3 coding DNA: TGTGCCAGCAGTTCTCGACAGGGGGTCGCCTATGGCTACACCTTC.

V and J are TRBV11-2 and TRBJ1-5; 9 nucleotides align to TRBD1. Germline CDR1 reads SGHAT; CDR2 reads FQNNGV. The CDR3 covers 13 residues. V lost 5 bases and J lost 6; bases outside the gene matches: 2. The CDR3 bases are TGTGCCAGCAGCGTGGACAGGGGTCAGCCCCAGCATTTT. It is translated as CASSVDRGQPQHF. Full variable domain (remainder filled in from reference TRBV11-2 and TRBJ1-5): EAGVAQSPRYKIIEKRQSVAFWCNPISGHATLYWYQQILGQGPKLLIQFQNNGVVDDSQLPKDRFSAERLKGVDSTLKIQPAKLEDSAVYLCASSVDRGQPQHFGDGTRLSIL.

On this clone itself: This sample includes further DNA sequences coding for the same CDR3. The chain carries TRBV28 and TRBJ1-4; D remains ambiguous. Trimming took 1 base from V and 8 from J, leaving 5 bases between them. The CDR3 totals 12 residues. Germline CDR1 reads MDHEN; CDR2 reads SYDVKM. CDR3 protein: CASSLSAEKLFF. Here the CDR3 DNA reads TGTGCCAGCAGTTTATCGGCAGAAAAACTGTTTTTT.

The chain uses TRBV7-2 and TRBJ2-7; D is unclear. There are 12 residues in the CDR3. Trimming left V 2 bases short and J 5 bases short, with 7 bases between. Germline V CDR1 and CDR2: SGHTA, FQGNSA. CDR3 DNA: TGTGCCAGCAGCTTAATTTTGAACGAGCAGTACTTC. Residues: CASSLILNEQYF.

This clone has only one observation. CDR3 nucleotides: TGCGCCAGCAGAGGAGTCGTTTCCGCCAATGAGCAGTTCTTC. Translating gives CASRGVVSANEQFF. The chain links TRBV5-1 to TRBJ2-1; no definite D call. The V and J ends lost 5 bases and 6 bases respectively, with 15 bases between them. Germline-derived CDR1 and CDR2 are SGHRS and YFSETQ. The CDR3 runs to 14 residues.

This rearrangement joins TRBV5-1 to TRBJ2-5, with D perhaps being TRBD1 or TRBD2 (5 bases each). Germline CDR1 reads SGHRS; CDR2 reads YFSETQ. This CDR3 spans 15 amino acids. The germline V and J ends were trimmed by 0 bases and 1 base, with 10 bases remaining between them. The chain's CDR3 is CASSLGPGPQETQYF. Here the CDR3 DNA reads TGCGCCAGCAGCTTGGGTCCGGGGCCCCAAGAGACCCAGTACTTC.

J is TRBJ1-2 and V is TRBV25-1; maybe TRBD1 (5 bases). The V end was cut by 6 bases, the J end by 4 bases, with 12 bases between. CDR3 size: 13 residues. Germline CDR1 is MGHDK and CDR2 is SYGVNS. CDR3 DNA sequence: TGTGCCAGCAGCTGGGGCAGCCTCTATGGCTACACCTTC. Amino acid sequence: CASSWGSLYGYTF.

This chain links TRBV7-2 with TRBJ2-3, with TRBD2 identical over 8 bases. The germline V gene has CDR1 SGHTA and CDR2 FQGNSA. This CDR3 region has 15 residues. V was pared by 3 bases and J by 5 bases, with 7 bases of the junction left unmatched. The CDR3 region is CASSFSGMIRDTQYF. Written as DNA, the CDR3 is TGTGCCAGCAGCTTTAGCGGGATGATTAGAGATACGCAGTATTTT.

The chain combines TRBV7-8 with TRBJ1-4; D possibly corresponds to TRBD1 (6 bases). The CDR3 runs to 15 residues. Germline CDR1 and CDR2: SGHVS and FQNEAQ. V lost 2 bases and J 6 bases, leaving 13 bases between the germline ends. CDR3 sequence: CASSLRGRGDEKLFF. DNA of the CDR3: TGTGCCAGCAGCTTACGGGGCAGGGGAGATGAAAAACTGTTTTTT.

This sequence joins TRBV2 and TRBJ1-1, with TRBD1 matching over 9 bases. The CDR3 contains 15 residues. Germline V gives CDR1 SNHLY, CDR2 FYNNEI. The J segment lost 4 bases and the V segment lost 6 bases, leaving 9 bases of the junction unmatched. The CDR3 DNA is TGTGCCAGCAGCCAGAACCGACAGGGGGGCACTGAAGCTTTCTTT. This codes for CASSQNRQGGTEAFF.

The genes are TRBV28 and TRBJ2-3; D is ambiguous. Germline lookup yields CDR1 MDHEN and CDR2 SYDVKM. V was shortened by 2 bases and J by 7 bases, with 7 bases between the two germline ends. The CDR3 is 12 amino acids. This CDR3 reads CASSLMVHTQYF. The CDR3 DNA is TGTGCCAGCAGTTTAATGGTTCATACGCAGTATTTT. The variable domain in full, completed from reference TRBV28 and TRBJ2-3, reads DVKVTQSSRYLVKRTGEKVFLECVQDMDHENMFWYRQDPGLGLRLIYFSYDVKMKEKGDIPEGYSVSREKKERFSLILESASTNQTSMYLCASSLMVHTQYFGPGTRLTVL.

The CDR3 loop reads CASSGRRGYEQYF. The CDR3 DNA is TGTGCCAGCAGCGGGAGAAGAGGATACGAGCAGTACTTC. The chain couples TRBV2 to TRBJ2-7; tentative D call: TRBD2 (6 bases). Germline lookup yields CDR1 SNHLY and CDR2 FYNNEI. Between the trimmed V and J ends, which lost 6 bases and 4 bases, there was a span of 13 bases. The length of the CDR3 is 13 residues.

This clone has at least ten counts. At the DNA level, this CDR3 is encoded by other sequences in the same sample as well. The CDR3 sequence: CASSVTLTSGSSYEQYF. The DNA of the CDR3 is TGCGCCAGCAGCGTGACTCTGACTAGCGGGAGTTCCTACGAGCAGTACTTC. The chain recombines TRBV4-1 with TRBJ2-7; 12 positions agree with TRBD2. CDR1 is MGHRA and CDR2 is YSYEKL in the germline V gene. The length of the CDR3 is 17 residues. The junction had 9 bases not matched to a gene; V was cut back by 5 bases and J by 1 base.

This clone was seen a single time. This chain links TRBV19 with TRBJ2-6; TRBD1 agrees at 7 bases. CDR3 size: 16 residues. Trimming removed 5 bases from V and 3 bases from J; junction bases left unmatched: 7. Germline CDR1 LNHDA, CDR2 SQIVND (reference sequence). The CDR3, as DNA: TGTGCCAGTAGTGGACTCAGGGGGAGTGGGGCCAACGTCCTGACTTTC. Translated: CASSGLRGSGANVLTF.

This clone turned up a few times. This may stem from a read error, because a much larger clone lies one nucleotide away. The chain carries TRBV5-4 and TRBJ2-3, with D unresolved. This CDR3 has 13 amino acids. Germline V CDR1 and CDR2: SGHNT, YYREEE (reference sequence). V lost 4 bases, J lost 0 bases, and 6 bases lay in between. CDR3 residues: CASSVDSTDTQYF. The CDR3 coding sequence is TGTGCCAGCAGCGTGGACAGCACAGATACGCAGTATTTT. Full variable domain (remainder filled in from reference TRBV5-4 and TRBJ2-3): ETGVTQSPTHLIKTRGQQVTLRCSSQSGHNTVSWYQQALGQGPQFIFQYYREEENGRGNFPPRFSGLQFPNYSSELNVNALELDDSALYLCASSVDSTDTQYFGPGTRLTVL.

The CDR3 loop is CSVDRTGYNTGELFF. CDR3 nucleotides: TGCAGCGTTGACAGGACAGGGTATAACACCGGGGAGCTGTTTTTT. The chain couples TRBV29-1 to TRBJ2-2; TRBD1 aligns across 8 bases. The CDR3 has 15 residues. The trim removed 3 bases at V and 2 bases at J, leaving 5 bases unmatched. The germline CDR1 and CDR2 sequences are SQVTM and ANQGSEA.